These T cell receptor beta chains were read from a single sample in a study of blood T cell repertoires in COVID-19. The protocol was immunoSEQ multiplex PCR, while the TCRdb copy is restricted to in-frame clones and leaves out a portion. The table shows 150,000 to 200,000 clones, with about 83% occurring only once. Sequencing was done on a sample of peripheral blood. These receptors all stem from a young woman who had recovered from COVID-19. Both conserved end residues are part of each CDR3. D genes are given only for firm matches. Clone size is stated in some rows and not others, as once, few, many or a class when expanded.

CASRRGFGTGGADTQYF	TGTGCCAGCAGAAGGGGCTTCGGGACAGGGGGCGCAGATACGCAGTATTTT	TRBD1	TRBV7-2	TRBJ2-3	few
CASRPRGDTGELFF	TGTGCCAGCCGTCCTAGGGGCGACACCGGGGAGCTGTTTTTT	.	TRBV6-4	TRBJ2-2	.
CAWRTSGSDEQFF	TGTGCCTGGAGGACTAGCGGGAGCGATGAGCAGTTCTTC	TRBD2	TRBV30	TRBJ2-1	.
CASSLNSNQPQHF	TGTGCCAGCAGTCTTAATAGCAATCAGCCCCAGCATTTT	.	TRBV6-5	TRBJ1-5	few
CVAGTGTEAFF	TGTGTCGCGGGTACTGGGACTGAAGCTTTCTTT	.	TRBV7-2	TRBJ1-1	.
CASSMGRVDTQYF	TGTGCCAGTAGTATGGGCAGGGTCGATACGCAGTATTTT	.	TRBV19	TRBJ2-3	.
CASSPGRAFNEKLFF	TGTGCCAGCTCACCAGGCAGGGCCTTTAATGAAAAACTGTTTTTT	.	TRBV18	TRBJ1-4	.
CAWRDRVSEAFF	TGTGCCTGGAGAGACAGGGTCTCTGAAGCTTTCTTT	TRBD1	TRBV30	TRBJ1-1	few
CASSLGEETQYF	TGCGCCAGCAGCTTGGGCGAGGAGACCCAGTACTTC	.	TRBV5-1	TRBJ2-5	few
CATSKNSYEQYF	TGTGCCACCAGCAAAAACAGTTACGAGCAGTACTTC	.	TRBV15	TRBJ2-7	.
CASGRRSGEQFF	TGTGCCAGCGGGAGGCGGTCCGGTGAGCAGTTCTTC	.	TRBV16	TRBJ2-1	few
CASSQERGTGLYF	TGTGCCAGCAGCCAGGAAAGGGGGACAGGTTTATATTTT	TRBD1	TRBV3-1/TRBV3-2	TRBJ1-3	once
CSVEKVAGGPEKGTDTQYF	TGCAGCGTTGAAAAGGTGGCGGGAGGGCCGGAGAAAGGTACAGATACGCAGTATTTT	TRBD2	TRBV29-1	TRBJ2-3	once
CASSHPGGPYEQYF	TGTGCCAGCAGCCACCCCGGGGGGCCGTACGAGCAGTACTTC	.	TRBV3-1/TRBV3-2	TRBJ2-7	.
CASSNRDRGTDTQYF	TGTGCCAGCAGCAACCGTGACAGGGGCACAGATACGCAGTATTTT	.	TRBV21-1	TRBJ2-3	.
CASSPTGGPDSNQPQHF	TGTGCCAGCTCACCTACAGGGGGACCGGATAGCAATCAGCCCCAGCATTTT	TRBD1	TRBV18	TRBJ1-5	.
CASSRQTGRETQYF	TGTGCCAGCAGCCGACAGACGGGGAGGGAGACCCAGTACTTC	.	TRBV11-2	TRBJ2-5	few
CASSLQGFAKNIQYF	TGTGCCAGCAGCCTACAGGGATTTGCCAAAAACATTCAGTACTTC	.	TRBV27	TRBJ2-4	.
CATSTGQGYLNSYNEQFF	TGTGCCACCAGCACGGGACAGGGGTATTTGAACTCCTACAATGAGCAGTTCTTC	TRBD1	TRBV15	TRBJ2-1	.
CASSGSGSGETQYF	TGTGCCAGCAGCGGGAGCGGGAGTGGGGAGACCCAGTACTTC	TRBD2	TRBV9	TRBJ2-5	.
CSASGEETQYF	TGCAGTGCGTCAGGGGAAGAGACCCAGTACTTC	.	TRBV20-1	TRBJ2-5	.
CASSPGRSSYNEQFF	TGTGCCAGCAGTCCCGGGAGGAGCTCCTACAATGAGCAGTTCTTC	TRBD2	TRBV6-2/TRBV6-3	TRBJ2-1	.
CASSSGRDSYNEQFF	TGCGCCAGCAGCTCGGGCAGGGACTCCTACAATGAGCAGTTCTTC	.	TRBV5-1	TRBJ2-1	.
CASMPTLTGPENTEAFF	TGTGCCAGCATGCCGACATTGACAGGGCCCGAGAACACTGAAGCTTTCTTT	TRBD1	TRBV7-9	TRBJ1-1	.
CASSLNRGGTGELFF	TGTGCCAGCAGCTTAAACCGCGGGGGCACCGGGGAGCTGTTTTTT	TRBD2	TRBV7-2	TRBJ2-2	.
CASTLAGGFYNEQFF	TGTGCCAGCACCTTAGCGGGAGGGTTCTACAATGAGCAGTTCTTC	TRBD2	TRBV6-4	TRBJ2-1	.
CASSYSGRAGNTQYF	TGTGCCAGCAGTTATAGCGGGAGGGCCGGGAATACGCAGTATTTT	TRBD2	TRBV6-5	TRBJ2-3	.